This TCR beta chain was identified in a study of blood T cell repertoires in COVID-19. Across the whole study: The study drew acute and convalescent COVID-19 samples from the United States, Italy and Spain. Sources were T cells, B-cell-depleted T cells, or PBMCs; the material itself was cDNA or gDNA.

Methods used by the authors: Estimated nucleated cell counts came from reference gene primer amplification. Sequenced by immunoSEQ multiplex PCR; TCRdb stores in-frame clones only, minus some. V and J calls and clone size are those listed in that table; D and trimming were worked out from the DNA. The table records some 200,000 clones, 70% to 85% of them present only once. The CDR3 is made up of 14 amino acids. CDR1 and CDR2 (germline): LGHDT, YNNKEL (reference sequence). V lost 1 base to trimming and J lost 3 bases, with 4 bases between them. Seattle-derived patients entered the study during active infection and were followed longitudinally.

This TCR was recovered from an elderly woman with COVID-19, enrolled during active disease. Sequenced sample: peripheral blood. This chain links TRBV3-1 (or the pseudogene TRBV3-2) with TRBJ2-6; D is unclear. CDR3 in DNA: TGTGCCAGCAGCCAAGTGAGTGGGGCCAACGTCCTGACTTTC. As protein: CASSQVSGANVLTF.